The 13 T cell receptor beta chains reported below all come from one sample, sequenced in a study of chemoradiotherapy in HPV16-positive cancers. Assay: immunoSEQ multiplex PCR; the TCRdb copy retains only in-frame clones and omits some. In the table there are about 29,000 clones, about 89% of which are singletons. The sequenced sample was blood, obtained from a patient who underwent chemoradiotherapy. All receptors derive from a human donor with HPV-associated anogenital cancer.

CDR3 residues: CASSLSGQNRPGYTF. The CDR3 nucleotides are TGTGCCAGCAGTTTGAGCGGGCAAAATCGTCCTGGCTACACCTTC. The J gene is TRBJ1-2, the V gene TRBV6-5; D unclear. V was clipped by 4 bases and J by 7 bases, with 19 bases between them. The CDR3 contains 15 residues. The V gene's germline CDR1 is MNHEY and CDR2 SVGAGI.

V and J are TRBV15 and TRBJ2-1, with D possibly TRBD1 on 5 matching bases. Germline V gene lookup returns CDR1 LNHNV and CDR2 YYDKDF (reference sequence). Trimming removed 7 bases at V and 5 bases at J, with 18 bases between. The CDR3 runs 15 residues. The DNA for the CDR3 is TGTGCCACCACCCCCTCTGATAAGGGGAACAATGAGCAGTTCTTC. It encodes CATTPSDKGNNEQFF.

The chain couples TRBV6-5 to TRBJ1-5; D is unresolved. CDR1 MNHEY and CDR2 SVGAGI come from the germline V gene. V lost 0 bases, J lost 5 bases, and 8 bases lay in between. The CDR3 is 14 amino acids. CDR3 residues: CASSYSGNYQPQHF. As DNA, the CDR3 is TGTGCCAGCAGTTACTCGGGGAACTATCAGCCCCAGCATTTT.

This clone was seen a handful of times. The V and J genes are TRBV4-3 and TRBJ2-7; tentative D call: TRBD2 (7 bases). Germline lookup yields CDR1 LGHNA and CDR2 YSLEER. The CDR3 is 18 residues long. V was cut by 0 bases and J by 0 bases, with 18 bases left in between. The CDR3 sequence is CASSQEWQGGGASYEQYF. As DNA, the CDR3 is TGCGCCAGCAGCCAAGAATGGCAGGGAGGGGGAGCCTCCTACGAGCAGTACTTC.

The V call is TRBV29-1, the J call TRBJ1-3; D is unclear. The V end lost 2 bases, the J end lost 1 base, and 6 bases lay between the germline ends. This CDR3 contains 13 residues. Germline V gene lookup returns CDR1 SQVTM and CDR2 ANQGSEA. The CDR3 DNA reads as TGCAGCGTTGAATCGGGTTCTGGAAACACCATATATTTT. Amino acid sequence: CSVESGSGNTIYF.

This chain joins TRBV10-3 and TRBJ2-7; either TRBD1 or TRBD2 may fit D (5 bases each). Trimming cost V 3 bases and J 2 bases, with 8 bases left between them. Germline V lookup: CDR1 ENHRY, CDR2 SYGVKD. The CDR3 totals 13 residues. CDR3 sequence (DNA): TGTGCCATCAGTGATCCGGGGCCCTACGAGCAGTACTTC. This translates into CAISDPGPYEQYF.

V gene TRBV15 combines with J gene TRBJ2-1; TRBD2 agrees at 11 bases. With V trimmed by 0 bases and J by 6 bases, 7 bases remained unmatched. The V gene's germline CDR1 is LNHNV and CDR2 YYDKDF (reference sequence). The CDR3 is 17 amino acids. The CDR3 DNA reads as TGTGCCACCAGCAGAGATCTAGCGGGGGGCCGCTTCAATGAGCAGTTCTTC. Encoded protein: CATSRDLAGGRFNEQFF.

The chain employs TRBV6-5 and TRBJ1-5; D call uncertain. Trimming shortened V by 6 bases and J by 3 bases, and 9 bases separated the two germline ends. Germline V gene lookup returns CDR1 MNHEY and CDR2 SVGAGI. The CDR3 spans 13 residues. The CDR3 nucleotides read TGTGCCAGCAGACTCTACTCCAATCAGCCCCAGCATTTT. Its protein is CASRLYSNQPQHF.

The J gene is TRBJ2-5, the V gene TRBV2; TRBD1 matches at 8 bases. Germline V gene data show CDR1 as SNHLY and CDR2 as FYNNEI. With 6 bases clipped from V and 1 base from J, the junction kept 4 bases outside the gene matches. This CDR3 region has 14 residues. The CDR3 sequence: CASRRTGSQETQYF. The CDR3 DNA sequence: TGTGCCAGCAGGAGGACAGGGTCCCAAGAGACCCAGTACTTC.

The V gene is TRBV18, the J gene TRBJ1-6, with D tentatively TRBD1 (6 bases). The CDR3 spans 15 residues. With 0 bases removed from V and 5 bases from J, the gap between germline ends came to 8 bases. Germline CDR1 is KGHSH and CDR2 is LQKENI. CDR3 protein: CASSPPGADNSPLHF. In DNA, the CDR3 is TGTGCCAGCTCACCACCGGGGGCAGATAATTCACCCCTCCACTTT. Full variable domain (remainder filled in from reference TRBV18 and TRBJ1-6): NAGVMQNPRHLVRRRGQEARLRCSPMKGHSHVYWYRQLPEEGLKFMVYLQKENIIDESGMPKERFSAEFPKEGPSILRIQQVVRGDSAAYFCASSPPGADNSPLHFGNGTRLTVT.

This clone was seen only a few times. The CDR3, as DNA: TGTGCCAGCACAGGATCCTACGAGCAGTACTTC. Residues: CASTGSYEQYF. V usage is TRBV7-9 and J usage is TRBJ2-7; D uncertain. V was clipped by 7 bases and J by 1 base, with 5 bases between them. Germline loops: CDR1 SEHNR, CDR2 FQNEAQ (reference sequence). The CDR3 is made up of 11 amino acids.

This clone was seen once. V and J are TRBV28 and TRBJ2-5; D ambiguous. V shed 2 bases and J shed 4 bases, with 11 bases lying between them. CDR1 MDHEN and CDR2 SYDVKM come from the germline V gene. The CDR3 is 14 residues long. The CDR3 spells CASSLQNSRETQYF. The DNA of the CDR3 is TGTGCCAGCAGTTTACAGAACAGTCGAGAGACCCAGTACTTC.

CDR3 nucleotides: TGTGCCACCAGCAGATTAGGGACAGGGGATGGAGGGAGGGCCAGGAATGAGCAGTTCTTC. This encodes CATSRLGTGDGGRARNEQFF. The rearrangement joins TRBV15 to TRBJ2-1; 10 bases agree with TRBD1. After removal of 2 bases from V and 7 bases from J, the junction contained 20 bases not matched to a gene. CDR1 and CDR2 from the germline V gene are LNHNV and YYDKDF (reference sequence). CDR3 length: 20 amino acids.